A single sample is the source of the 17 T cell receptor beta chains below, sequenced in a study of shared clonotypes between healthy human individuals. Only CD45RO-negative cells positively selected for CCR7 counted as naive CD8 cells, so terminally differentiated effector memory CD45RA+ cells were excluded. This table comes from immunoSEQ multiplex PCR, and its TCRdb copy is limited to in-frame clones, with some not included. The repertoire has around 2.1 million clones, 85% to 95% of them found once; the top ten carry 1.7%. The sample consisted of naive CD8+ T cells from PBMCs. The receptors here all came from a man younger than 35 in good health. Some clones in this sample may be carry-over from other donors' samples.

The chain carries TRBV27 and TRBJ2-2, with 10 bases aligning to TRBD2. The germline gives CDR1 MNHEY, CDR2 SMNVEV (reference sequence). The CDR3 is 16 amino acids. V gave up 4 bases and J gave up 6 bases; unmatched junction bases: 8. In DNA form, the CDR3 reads TGTGCCAGCAGTTCCCGCTTACTAGCGGGATCCGGGGAGCTGTTTTTT. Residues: CASSSRLLAGSGELFF.

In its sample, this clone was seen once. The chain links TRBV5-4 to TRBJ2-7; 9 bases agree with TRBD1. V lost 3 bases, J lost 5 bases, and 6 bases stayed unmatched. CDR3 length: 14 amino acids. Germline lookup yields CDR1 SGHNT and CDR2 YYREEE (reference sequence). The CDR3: CASSSGQGPNEQYF. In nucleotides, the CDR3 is TGTGCCAGCAGCTCGGGACAGGGCCCCAACGAGCAGTACTTC.

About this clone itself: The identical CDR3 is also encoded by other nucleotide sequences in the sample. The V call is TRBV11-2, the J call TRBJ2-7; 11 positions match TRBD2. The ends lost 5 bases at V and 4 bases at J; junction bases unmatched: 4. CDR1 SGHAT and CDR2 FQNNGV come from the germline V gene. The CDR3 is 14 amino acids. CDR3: CASSPLAGGYEQYF. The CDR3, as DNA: TGTGCCAGCAGCCCTCTAGCGGGAGGTTACGAGCAGTACTTC. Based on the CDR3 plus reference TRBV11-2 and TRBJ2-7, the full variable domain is EAGVAQSPRYKIIEKRQSVAFWCNPISGHATLYWYQQILGQGPKLLIQFQNNGVVDDSQLPKDRFSAERLKGVDSTLKIQPAKLEDSAVYLCASSPLAGGYEQYFGPGTRLTVT.

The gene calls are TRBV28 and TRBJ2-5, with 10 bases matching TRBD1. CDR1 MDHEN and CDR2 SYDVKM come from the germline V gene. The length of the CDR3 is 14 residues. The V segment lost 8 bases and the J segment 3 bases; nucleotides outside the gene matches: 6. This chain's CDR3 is CASGPTGGEETQYF. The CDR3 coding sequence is TGTGCCAGCGGACCGACAGGGGGCGAAGAGACCCAGTACTTC.

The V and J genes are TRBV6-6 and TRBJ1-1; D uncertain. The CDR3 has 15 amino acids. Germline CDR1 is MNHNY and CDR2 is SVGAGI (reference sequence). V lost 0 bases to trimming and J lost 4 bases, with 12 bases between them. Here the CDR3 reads CASSYSMALSTEAFF. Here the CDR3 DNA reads TGTGCCAGCAGTTACTCTATGGCCCTGAGCACTGAAGCTTTCTTT.

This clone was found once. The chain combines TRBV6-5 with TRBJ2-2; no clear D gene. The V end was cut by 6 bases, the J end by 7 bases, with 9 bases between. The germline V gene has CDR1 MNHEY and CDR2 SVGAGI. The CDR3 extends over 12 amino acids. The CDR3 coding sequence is TGTGCCAGCAGCCATTTCAACGGGGAGCTGTTTTTT. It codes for CASSHFNGELFF.

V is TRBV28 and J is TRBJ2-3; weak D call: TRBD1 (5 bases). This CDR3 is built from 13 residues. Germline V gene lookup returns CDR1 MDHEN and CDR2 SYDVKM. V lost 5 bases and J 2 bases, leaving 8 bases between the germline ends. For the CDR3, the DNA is TGTGCCAGCAGTAGGGGTATCACAGATACGCAGTATTTT. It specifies CASSRGITDTQYF. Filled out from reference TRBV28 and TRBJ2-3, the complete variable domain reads DVKVTQSSRYLVKRTGEKVFLECVQDMDHENMFWYRQDPGLGLRLIYFSYDVKMKEKGDIPEGYSVSREKKERFSLILESASTNQTSMYLCASSRGITDTQYFGPGTRLTVL.

The CDR3 loop is CASSYPWDGSTDTQYF. Here the CDR3 DNA reads TGTGCCAGCAGTTACCCTTGGGACGGTTCCACAGATACGCAGTATTTT. This chain joins TRBV28 and TRBJ2-3; possibly TRBD1 or TRBD2 for D (5 bases each). Germline-derived CDR1 and CDR2 are MDHEN and SYDVKM. Between the trimmed V and J ends, which lost 4 bases and 2 bases, there was a span of 16 bases. This CDR3 spans 16 amino acids.

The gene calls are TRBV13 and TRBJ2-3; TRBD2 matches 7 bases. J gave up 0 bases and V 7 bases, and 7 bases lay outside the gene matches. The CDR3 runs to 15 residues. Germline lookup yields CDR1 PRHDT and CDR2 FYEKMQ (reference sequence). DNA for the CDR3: TGTGCCAGCATCCAATTCGGGGGGAGCACAGATACGCAGTATTTT. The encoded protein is CASIQFGGSTDTQYF.

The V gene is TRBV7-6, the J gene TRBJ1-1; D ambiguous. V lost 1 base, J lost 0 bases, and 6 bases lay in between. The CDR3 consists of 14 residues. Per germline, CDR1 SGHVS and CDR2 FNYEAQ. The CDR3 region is CASSLVPVNTEAFF. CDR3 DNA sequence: TGTGCCAGCAGCTTAGTGCCGGTGAACACTGAAGCTTTCTTT.

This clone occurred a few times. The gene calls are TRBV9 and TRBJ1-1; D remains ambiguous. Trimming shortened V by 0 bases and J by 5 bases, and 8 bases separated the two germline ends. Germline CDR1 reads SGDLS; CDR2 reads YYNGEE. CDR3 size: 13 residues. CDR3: CASSVVPETEAFF. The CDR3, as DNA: TGTGCCAGCAGCGTAGTCCCGGAAACTGAAGCTTTCTTT.

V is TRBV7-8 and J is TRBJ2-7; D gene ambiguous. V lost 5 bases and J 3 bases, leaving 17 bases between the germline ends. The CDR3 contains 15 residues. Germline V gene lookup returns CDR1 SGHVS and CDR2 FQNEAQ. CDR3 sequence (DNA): TGTGCCAGCAGCAATGGTCGCACTTCAAACTACGAGCAGTACTTC. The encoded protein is CASSNGRTSNYEQYF.

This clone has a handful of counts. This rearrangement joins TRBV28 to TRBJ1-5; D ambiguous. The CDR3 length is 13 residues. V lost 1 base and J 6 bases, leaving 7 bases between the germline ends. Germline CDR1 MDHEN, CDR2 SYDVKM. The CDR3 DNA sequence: TGTGCCAGCAGTTTATCGGTGACTCAGCCCCAGCATTTT. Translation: CASSLSVTQPQHF. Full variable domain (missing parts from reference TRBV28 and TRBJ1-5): DVKVTQSSRYLVKRTGEKVFLECVQDMDHENMFWYRQDPGLGLRLIYFSYDVKMKEKGDIPEGYSVSREKKERFSLILESASTNQTSMYLCASSLSVTQPQHFGDGTRLSIL.

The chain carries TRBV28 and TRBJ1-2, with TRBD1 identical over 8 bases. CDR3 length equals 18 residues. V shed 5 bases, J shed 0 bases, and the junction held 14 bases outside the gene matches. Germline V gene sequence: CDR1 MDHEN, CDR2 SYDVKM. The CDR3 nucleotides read TGTGCCAGCAGTACGCAGGACAGGGCGACAGGAACTAACTATGGCTACACCTTC. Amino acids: CASSTQDRATGTNYGYTF.

The CDR3 region is CASSYAMNTEAFF. The CDR3 coding sequence is TGTGCCAGCAGTTATGCTATGAACACTGAAGCTTTCTTT. The chain recombines TRBV28 with TRBJ1-1; D is unresolved. The V gene lost 4 bases and the J gene lost 0 bases, with 6 bases spanning the gap. The germline V gene encodes CDR1 MDHEN and CDR2 SYDVKM. This CDR3 has 13 residues.

The CDR3 DNA reads as TGTGCCTGGAGTGTACTTCTCGCGGGAGGGCCCCGACCTTCCACGTGGGAGCAGTACTTC. It is translated as CAWSVLLAGGPRPSTWEQYF. V is TRBV30 and J is TRBJ2-7; 9 bases are a match to TRBD2. The V segment lost 0 bases and the J segment 7 bases; nucleotides outside the gene matches: 25. The length of the CDR3 is 20 residues. CDR1 is GTSNPN, CDR2 SVGIG, per germline (reference sequence).

Here the CDR3 reads CSGTLLGTGNEQFF. The CDR3 coding sequence is TGCAGCGGTACGTTACTAGGAACGGGCAATGAGCAGTTCTTC. The chain couples TRBV29-1 to TRBJ2-1, with D perhaps TRBD2 (5 bases). V dropped 7 bases and J dropped 6 bases, with 19 bases sitting between them. The CDR3 contains 14 residues. Germline-derived CDR1 and CDR2 are SQVTM and ANQGSEA.